The 16 T cell receptor beta chains in this list originate from one sample, sequenced in a study of cytomegalovirus exposure and HLA in healthy donors (dated by TCRdb to about 2017). Library generation was performed with the immunoSEQ multiplex PCR assay. The multiplex PCR relied on a mix of 60 forward primers for TCR Vbeta segments and 13 reverse primers for TCR Jbeta segments. In TCRdb, the immuneACCESS table is reduced to in-frame sequences with V and J assigned. These tables do not hold every clone; where another copy was compared, an unresolved V gene accounts for under half, and the others remain unexplained. Within this sample are 100,000 to 150,000 clones, with 15% of them counted one time only. The ten largest clones represent roughly 2% of the sample. Sequencing was done on a sample of PBMCs. These TCRs come from a woman between 18 and 30 years old in good health and CMV-seronegative.

The chain joins TRBV14 to TRBJ2-7; TRBD2 might be the D (6 bases). The V gene's germline CDR1 is SGHDN and CDR2 FVKESK. Trimming cost V 6 bases and J 0 bases, with 12 bases left between them. The CDR3 runs 14 residues. The CDR3 loop reads CASSFGGSSYEQYF. The CDR3 nucleotides read TGTGCCAGCAGTTTTGGGGGGAGCTCCTACGAGCAGTACTTC.

This chain links TRBV18 with TRBJ2-5; 7 bases line up with TRBD1. Germline lookup yields CDR1 KGHSH and CDR2 LQKENI. CDR3 length: 15 amino acids. Unmatched junction bases numbered 6, after V lost 2 bases and J lost 3 bases. CDR3 sequence: CASSPRQGVEETQYF. The CDR3 DNA follows: TGTGCCAGCTCACCAAGACAGGGTGTAGAAGAGACCCAGTACTTC.

In this sample, this clone turned up a few times. The V and J genes are TRBV19 and TRBJ2-7, with 7 bases that match TRBD2. Germline CDR1 and CDR2: LNHDA and SQIVND (reference sequence). The V and J ends lost 3 bases and 12 bases, in that order; junction bases with no gene match: 8. CDR3 length: 12 amino acids. The DNA of the CDR3 is TGTGCCAGTAGTATTTTCGGACTAGACCTGTACTTC. Translated, it gives CASSIFGLDLYF.

This clone showed up just a few times. The V and J genes are TRBV5-1 and TRBJ1-1; D gene unclear. V was trimmed by 5 bases and J by 1 base, leaving 9 bases between them. CDR3 size: 13 residues. Germline assignment: CDR1 SGHRS and CDR2 YFSETQ. The CDR3 DNA follows: TGCGCCAGCAGGCGACTGGCGAACACTGAAGCTTTCTTT. Its translation: CASRRLANTEAFF.

The chain uses TRBV28 and TRBJ1-4, with TRBD1 matching 9 bases. CDR3 length: 14 amino acids. Germline V gives CDR1 MDHEN, CDR2 SYDVKM. V shed 1 base and J 8 bases; nucleotides not matched to a gene: 2. The CDR3 is CASSLSGQGEKLFF. In nucleotides, the CDR3 is TGTGCCAGCAGTTTATCTGGACAGGGGGAAAAACTGTTTTTT.

This clone was detected once. The chain has TRBV5-6 and TRBJ1-1, with D uncertain. Trimming removed 1 base from V and 0 bases from J, with 10 bases in between. This CDR3 is 15 amino acids long. Germline loops: CDR1 SGHDT, CDR2 YYEEEE. In nucleotides, the CDR3 is TGTGCCAGCAGCTTGACAGCGGACCTGAACACTGAAGCTTTCTTT. Residues: CASSLTADLNTEAFF.

The gene calls are TRBV6-6 and TRBJ1-1; D perhaps matches TRBD1 (5 bases). V gave up 6 bases and J gave up 0 bases, with 11 bases separating them. Per germline, CDR1 MNHNY and CDR2 SVGAGI (reference sequence). This CDR3 has 14 amino acids. CDR3 amino acids: CASSYRSMNTEAFF. Here the CDR3 DNA reads TGTGCCAGCAGCTACAGGAGCATGAACACTGAAGCTTTCTTT.

The chain uses TRBV4-2 and TRBJ2-2; 7 bases align to TRBD1. This CDR3 contains 14 residues. V shed 4 bases and J 3 bases; nucleotides not matched to a gene: 2. The germline V gene has CDR1 LGHNA and CDR2 YNFKEQ. CDR3 in DNA: TGTGCCAGCAGCCCCGGGACAGACACCGGGGAGCTGTTTTTT. Translation gives CASSPGTDTGELFF.

This clone was seen more than once but under ten times. The J gene is TRBJ2-5, the V gene TRBV5-4; maybe TRBD1 (6 bases). Germline V CDR1 and CDR2: SGHNT, YYREEE (reference sequence). Trimming took 3 bases from V and 5 from J, leaving 14 bases between them. This CDR3 spans 14 amino acids. As DNA, the CDR3 is TGTGCCAGCAGCTCCAGGGGCCTCGGGGAGACCCAGTACTTC. It encodes CASSSRGLGETQYF.

There are a few counts of this clone. The chain links TRBV7-9 to TRBJ2-7; D is perhaps TRBD2 (6 bases). V lost 0 bases and J 7 bases, leaving 7 bases between the germline ends. The CDR3 spans 12 residues. The germline CDR1 and CDR2 sequences are SEHNR and FQNEAQ (reference sequence). The CDR3 loop is CASSLARGEQYF. CDR3 bases: TGTGCCAGCAGCTTAGCCCGGGGGGAGCAGTACTTC.

This clone occurred a few times. This chain connects TRBV7-6 to TRBJ1-3; D possibly corresponds to TRBD1 (6 bases). V was clipped by 5 bases and J by 4 bases, with 9 bases between them. The CDR3 loop spans 13 amino acids. Germline V lookup: CDR1 SGHVS, CDR2 FNYEAQ. The DNA of the CDR3 is TGTGCCAGCAGCCAAAGGGGGGGAAACACCATATATTTT. Its translation is CASSQRGGNTIYF.

A few counts support this clone. The chain recombines TRBV4-1 with TRBJ2-2, with unresolved D. V lost 0 bases and J lost 5, with 10 bases in between. The CDR3 totals 15 residues. The germline V gene has CDR1 MGHRA and CDR2 YSYEKL. CDR3 bases: TGCGCCAGCAGCCAAGAACTGTTGCAAACCGGGGAGCTGTTTTTT. It translates to CASSQELLQTGELFF.

This clone appeared a few times. This chain connects TRBV11-2 to TRBJ1-1; 7 positions agree with TRBD1. The junction had 9 bases not matched to a gene; V was cut back by 6 bases and J by 2 bases. The CDR3 is 15 amino acids. Germline-derived CDR1 and CDR2 are SGHAT and FQNNGV. The CDR3 DNA sequence: TGTGCCAGCAGAGAAAACGACAGGGAAAACACTGAAGCTTTCTTT. This translates into CASRENDRENTEAFF.

This clone was counted a few times. DNA for the CDR3: TGTGCCAGCAGTATGGACTCCCTGAACACTGAAGCTTTCTTT. This gives the protein CASSMDSLNTEAFF. The V and J genes are TRBV27 and TRBJ1-1; D gene uncertain. Germline loops: CDR1 MNHEY, CDR2 SMNVEV (reference sequence). V was shortened by 5 bases and J by 0 bases, with 10 bases between the two germline ends. The CDR3 contains 14 residues.

The gene calls are TRBV6-5 and TRBJ2-1; 13 bases are shared with TRBD2. The junction had 7 bases not matched to a gene; V was cut back by 2 bases and J by 9 bases. Germline CDR1 reads MNHEY; CDR2 reads SVGAGI. The CDR3 loop spans 16 amino acids. This CDR3 reads CASSYPTSGGEVEQFF. The CDR3 coding sequence is TGTGCCAGCAGTTACCCTACTAGCGGGGGGGAAGTTGAGCAGTTCTTC.

CDR3 protein: CASSGWTDNSPLHF. The CDR3 region has the DNA TGTGCCAGCAGTGGCTGGACAGATAATTCACCCCTCCACTTT. The chain combines TRBV6-1 with TRBJ1-6; TRBD1 is a possible D gene (6 bases). The CDR3 consists of 14 residues. Germline assignment: CDR1 MNHNS and CDR2 SASEGT. V dropped 4 bases and J dropped 5 bases, with 9 bases sitting between them.